This T cell receptor (beta chain) was captured in a study of shared clonotypes between healthy human individuals. Regarding the study as a whole: Generation of non-shared clonotypes was less probable than generation of clonotypes shared by all four donors.

Genomic DNA per cell subset filled all wells of several immunoSEQ plates. In the original processing: Junction-only sequences produced by ImmunoSEQ had no quality scores, so filtering differed. Clones were sequenced by immunoSEQ multiplex PCR, and TCRdb holds only the in-frame ones, with some missing. That table furnishes V, J and clone size, whereas the DNA furnished D and trimming. The profile shows fewer than 400,000 clones, around 72% of them singletons. With regard to this clone: No antigen is known for it.

The germline V and J ends were trimmed by 4 bases and 5 bases, with 8 bases remaining between them. The CDR3 extends over 12 amino acids. The germline V gene has CDR1 MDHEN and CDR2 SYDVKM. The sample was memory CD4+ T cells sorted from blood. Indicated subset: CD45RA-negative fraction. The clonotype originates from a man aged 25 to 40 in good health. This chain joins TRBV28 and TRBJ1-1, with unresolved D. The DNA for the CDR3 is TGTGCCAGCAGTTCGGGGAGGACTGAAGCTTTCTTT. Amino acid sequence: CASSSGRTEAFF. The full variable domain, completed using reference TRBV28 and TRBJ1-1, is DVKVTQSSRYLVKRTGEKVFLECVQDMDHENMFWYRQDPGLGLRLIYFSYDVKMKEKGDIPEGYSVSREKKERFSLILESASTNQTSMYLCASSSGRTEAFFGQGTRLTVV.